This TCR beta chain is from a study of OX40 agonist ivuxolimab in advanced cancers. Turning to the overall study: Ivuxolimab was a fully human IgG2 agonistic monoclonal antibody targeting the costimulatory receptor OX40 (CD134). Intravenous ivuxolimab was administered to patients every 2 weeks at six dose levels: 0.01, 0.1, 0.3, 1.5, 3 and 10 mg/kg. Of the approximately 50 dose-escalation patients, hepatocellular carcinoma was present in some 19, melanoma in around 15, renal cell carcinoma in 9 and head and neck cancer in 9. In the dose-escalation cohort, about four fifths of patients were male, and the mean age was around 60 years with a range of about 20 to 79. Patients were allowed to have had prior anti-PD-1, anti-PD-L1 or anti-CTLA-4 therapy, and around 41% of the dose-escalation patients had previously received checkpoint inhibitors. Partial responses occurred in three dose-escalation patients: two with cutaneous melanoma and one with hepatocellular carcinoma. Peripheral TCRbeta sequencing aimed to test whether ivuxolimab altered TCR sequence diversity and caused clonal T-cell expansion. The paper reports the monotherapy dose-escalation portion (N ≈ 52 patients) of the phase I ivuxolimab trial.

The CDR3 has 15 amino acids, counting the end cysteine and phenylalanine. The entry retains the CDR3 DNA only, 45 bases that are in frame from base 1. The germline V gene sets CDR1 to ENHRY and CDR2 to SYGVKD. The V end gives up 4 bases and the J end 4 bases, leaving 9 bases in the junction not matched to a gene. Overall study outcomes, separate from this receptor: Clonal expansion of both CD4+ and CD8+ blood T cells was observed from baseline to week 6 at doses 0.1 to 3.0 mg/kg. In the 0.1-3.0 mg/kg groups, partial responders had among the lowest normalized peripheral clonal expansion, particularly in CD8+ T cells. Antigen specificity was not determined for the clonally expanded peripheral T cells. Low levels of normalized T-cell clonal expansion were also shown by some nonresponding patients. On average, CD8+ T cells showed more expanded clones than CD4+ T cells after ivuxolimab.

Patients with autoimmune disease history or receiving systemic immunosuppression were excluded from the trial. Peripheral blood for TCR sequencing was drawn from every dose cohort at baseline, at cycle 4 day 1 and at cycle 7 day 1. Samples were obtained from an open-label, multicenter, first-in-human phase I dose-escalation trial of ivuxolimab. Adults with locally advanced or metastatic melanoma, renal cell carcinoma, hepatocellular carcinoma or head and neck squamous cell carcinoma were enrolled in the trial. Before TCR sequencing, CD4+ T cells and CD8+ T cells were sorted from peripheral blood as separate populations. Genomic DNA was extracted from sorted cells for sequencing of the TCRbeta CDR3 region. The immunoSEQ Assay was used for sequencing of TCRbeta CDR3 regions. TCRdb retrieved this table from immuneACCESS and kept in-frame rearrangements only. Not all clones are present; in checked studies, unresolved V genes account for under half, and no reason is known for the remainder. The sample yields about 72,000 clones; over 70% were counted once. Of the sample, about 5% falls within the top ten clones.

Note on this clone: The clone's antigen remains unknown. No much larger clone exists at a distance of one base, and base qualities are not known.

The chain uses TRBV10-3 and TRBJ1-2; 7 central nucleotides agree with TRBD1. This TCR derives from an adult with an advanced solid tumor such as melanoma, head and neck, liver or kidney cancer. The sample here was CD4+ or CD8+ T cells sorted from blood, taken in a trial of the OX40 agonist ivuxolimab. The bases read TGTGCCATCAGTGTTGGTCAGGGGGGCGCCTATGGCTACACCTTC. This translates into CAISVGQGGAYGYTF.